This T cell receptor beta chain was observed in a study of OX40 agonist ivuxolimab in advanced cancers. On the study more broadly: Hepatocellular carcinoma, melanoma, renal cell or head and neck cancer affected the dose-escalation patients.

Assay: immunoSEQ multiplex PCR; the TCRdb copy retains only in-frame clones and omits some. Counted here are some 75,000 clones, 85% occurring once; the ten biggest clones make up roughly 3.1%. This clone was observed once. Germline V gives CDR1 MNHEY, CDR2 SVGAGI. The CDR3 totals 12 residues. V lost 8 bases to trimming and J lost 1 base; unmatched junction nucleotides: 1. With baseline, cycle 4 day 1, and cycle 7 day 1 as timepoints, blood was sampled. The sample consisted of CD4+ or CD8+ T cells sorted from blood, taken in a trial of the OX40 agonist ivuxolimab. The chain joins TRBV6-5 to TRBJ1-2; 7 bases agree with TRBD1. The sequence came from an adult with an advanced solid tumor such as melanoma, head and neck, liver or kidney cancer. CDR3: CASYRGNYGYTF. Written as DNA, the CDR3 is TGTGCCAGCTACAGGGGTAACTATGGCTACACCTTC.